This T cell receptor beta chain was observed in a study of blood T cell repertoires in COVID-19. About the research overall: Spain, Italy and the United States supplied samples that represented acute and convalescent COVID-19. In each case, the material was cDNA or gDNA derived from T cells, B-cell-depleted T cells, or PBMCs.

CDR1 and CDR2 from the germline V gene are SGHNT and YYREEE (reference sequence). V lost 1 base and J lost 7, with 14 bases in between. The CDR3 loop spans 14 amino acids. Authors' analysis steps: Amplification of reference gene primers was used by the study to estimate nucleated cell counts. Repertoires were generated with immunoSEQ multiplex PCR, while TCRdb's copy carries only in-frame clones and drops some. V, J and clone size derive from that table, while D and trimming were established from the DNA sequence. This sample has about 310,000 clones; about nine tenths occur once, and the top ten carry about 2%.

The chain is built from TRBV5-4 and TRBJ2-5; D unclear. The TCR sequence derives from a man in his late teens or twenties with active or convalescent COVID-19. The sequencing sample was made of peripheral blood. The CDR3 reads CASSLLLPGGTQYF. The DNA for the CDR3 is TGTGCCAGCAGCTTGTTACTACCCGGTGGGACCCAGTACTTC.